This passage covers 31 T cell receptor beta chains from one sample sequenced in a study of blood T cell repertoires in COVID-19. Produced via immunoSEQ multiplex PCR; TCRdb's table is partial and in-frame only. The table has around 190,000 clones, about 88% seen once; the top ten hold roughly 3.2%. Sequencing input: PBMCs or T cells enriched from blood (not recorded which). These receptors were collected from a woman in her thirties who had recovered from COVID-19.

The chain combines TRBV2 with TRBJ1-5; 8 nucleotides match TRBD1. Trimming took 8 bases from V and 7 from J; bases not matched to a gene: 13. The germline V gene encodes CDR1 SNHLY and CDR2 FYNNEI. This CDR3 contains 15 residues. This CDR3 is CASSTGGRGNQPQHF. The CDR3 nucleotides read TGTGCCAGCTCTACAGGGGGAAGGGGGAACCAGCCCCAGCATTTT.

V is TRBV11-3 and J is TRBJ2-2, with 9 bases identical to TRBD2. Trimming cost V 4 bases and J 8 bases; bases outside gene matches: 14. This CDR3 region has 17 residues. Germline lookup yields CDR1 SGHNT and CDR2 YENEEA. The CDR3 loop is CASSSRVAGAGGGELFF. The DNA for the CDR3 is TGTGCCAGCAGCTCCCGGGTAGCGGGGGCCGGAGGAGGGGAGCTGTTTTTT.

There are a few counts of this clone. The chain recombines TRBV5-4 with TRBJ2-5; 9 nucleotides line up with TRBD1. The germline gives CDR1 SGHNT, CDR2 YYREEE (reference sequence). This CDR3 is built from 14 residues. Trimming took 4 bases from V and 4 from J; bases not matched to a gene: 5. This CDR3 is CASSPGQGRETQYF. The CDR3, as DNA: TGTGCCAGCAGCCCGGGACAGGGAAGAGAGACCCAGTACTTC.

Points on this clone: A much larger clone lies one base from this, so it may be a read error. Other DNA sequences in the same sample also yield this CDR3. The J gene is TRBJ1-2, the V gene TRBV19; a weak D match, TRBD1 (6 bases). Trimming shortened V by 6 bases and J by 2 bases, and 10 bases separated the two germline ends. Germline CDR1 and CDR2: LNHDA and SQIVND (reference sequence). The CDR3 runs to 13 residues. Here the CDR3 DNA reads TGTGCCAGTAGCCCTACAGGGAACTATGGCTACACCTTC. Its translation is CASSPTGNYGYTF.

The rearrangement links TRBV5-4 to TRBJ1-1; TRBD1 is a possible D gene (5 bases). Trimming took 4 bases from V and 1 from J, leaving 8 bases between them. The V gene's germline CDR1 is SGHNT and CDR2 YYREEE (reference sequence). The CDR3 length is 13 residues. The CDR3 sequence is CASSLTGNTEAFF. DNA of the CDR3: TGTGCCAGCAGCCTCACAGGGAACACTGAAGCTTTCTTT.

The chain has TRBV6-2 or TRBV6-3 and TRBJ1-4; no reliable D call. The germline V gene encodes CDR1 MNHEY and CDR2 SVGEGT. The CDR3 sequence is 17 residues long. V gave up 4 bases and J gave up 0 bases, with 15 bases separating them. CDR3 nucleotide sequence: TGTGCCAGCAGTTCGCCGCTAAGAGATGCAACTAATGAAAAACTGTTTTTT. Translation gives CASSSPLRDATNEKLFF.

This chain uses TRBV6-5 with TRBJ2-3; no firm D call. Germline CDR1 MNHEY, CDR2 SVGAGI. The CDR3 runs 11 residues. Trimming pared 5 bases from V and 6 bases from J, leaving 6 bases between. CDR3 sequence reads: CASSPMDTQYF. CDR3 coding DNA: TGTGCCAGCAGTCCCATGGATACGCAGTATTTT.

Written as DNA, the CDR3 is TGTGCCAGCAGCTTCCTGCGACAGGGTGACTATGGCTACACCTTC. It yields the protein CASSFLRQGDYGYTF. The rearrangement joins TRBV7-2 to TRBJ1-2, with 7 bases lining up with TRBD1. The length of the CDR3 is 15 residues. The J segment lost 3 bases and the V segment lost 3 bases, leaving 7 bases of the junction unmatched. Germline V gene data show CDR1 as SGHTA and CDR2 as FQGNSA.

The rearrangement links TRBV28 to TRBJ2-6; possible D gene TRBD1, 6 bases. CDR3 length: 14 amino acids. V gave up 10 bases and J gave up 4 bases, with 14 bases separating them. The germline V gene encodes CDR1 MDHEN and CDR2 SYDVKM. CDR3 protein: CATLTGSGANVLTF. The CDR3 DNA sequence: TGTGCCACCCTAACAGGGTCAGGGGCCAACGTCCTGACTTTC.

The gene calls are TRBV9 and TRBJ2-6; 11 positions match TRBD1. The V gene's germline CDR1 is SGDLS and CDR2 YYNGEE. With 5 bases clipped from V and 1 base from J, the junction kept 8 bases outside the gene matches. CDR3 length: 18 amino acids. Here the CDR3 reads CASRDRDRGSSGANVLTF. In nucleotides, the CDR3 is TGTGCCAGCAGAGACCGGGACAGGGGGTCGTCTGGGGCCAACGTCCTGACTTTC.

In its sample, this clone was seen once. The CDR3 here is CASSPGTGGAGTEAFF. The CDR3 DNA follows: TGTGCCAGCAGCCCAGGAACAGGGGGCGCGGGGACTGAAGCTTTCTTT. The V gene is TRBV7-2, the J gene TRBJ1-1, with 9 bases identical to TRBD1. Germline-derived CDR1 and CDR2 are SGHTA and FQGNSA. This CDR3 spans 16 amino acids. J gave up 5 bases and V 5 bases, and 12 bases lay outside the gene matches.

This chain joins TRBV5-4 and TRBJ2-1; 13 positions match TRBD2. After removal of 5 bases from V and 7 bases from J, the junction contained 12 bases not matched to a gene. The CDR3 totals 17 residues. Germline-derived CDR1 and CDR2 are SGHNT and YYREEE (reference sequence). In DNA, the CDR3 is TGTGCCAGCAGATCTACTAGCGGGGGGGAGAAGGGGAATGAGCAGTTCTTC. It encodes CASRSTSGGEKGNEQFF.

CDR3 protein: CASSQGVGGYTF. The DNA of the CDR3 is TGTGCCAGCAGTCAGGGGGTAGGTGGCTACACCTTC. The rearrangement joins TRBV25-1 to TRBJ1-2; 7 nucleotides align to TRBD1. Germline loops: CDR1 MGHDK, CDR2 SYGVNS. The V and J ends lost 5 bases and 7 bases, in that order; junction bases with no gene match: 4. The CDR3 contains 12 residues.

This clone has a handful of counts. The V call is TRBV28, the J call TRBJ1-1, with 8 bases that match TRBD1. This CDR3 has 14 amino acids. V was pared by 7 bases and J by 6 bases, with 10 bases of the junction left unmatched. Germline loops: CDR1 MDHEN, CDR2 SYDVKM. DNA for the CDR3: TGTGCCAGCACCCCAGGGGGCAGGGGGGCTGAAGCTTTCTTT. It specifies CASTPGGRGAEAFF.

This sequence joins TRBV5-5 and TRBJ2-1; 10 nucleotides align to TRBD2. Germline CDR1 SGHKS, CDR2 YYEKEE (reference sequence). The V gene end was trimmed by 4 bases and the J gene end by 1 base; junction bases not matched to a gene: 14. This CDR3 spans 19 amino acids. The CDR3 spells CASSHPTSGRGSSYNEQFF. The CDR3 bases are TGTGCCAGCAGCCACCCGACTAGCGGGCGAGGGTCGTCCTACAATGAGCAGTTCTTC.

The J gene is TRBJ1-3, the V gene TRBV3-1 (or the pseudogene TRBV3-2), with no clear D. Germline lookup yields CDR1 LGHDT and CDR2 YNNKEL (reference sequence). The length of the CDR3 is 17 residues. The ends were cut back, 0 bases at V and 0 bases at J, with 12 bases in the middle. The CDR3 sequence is CASSQDHRSRSGNTIYF. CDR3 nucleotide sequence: TGTGCCAGCAGCCAAGATCACAGATCGCGCTCTGGAAACACCATATATTTT.

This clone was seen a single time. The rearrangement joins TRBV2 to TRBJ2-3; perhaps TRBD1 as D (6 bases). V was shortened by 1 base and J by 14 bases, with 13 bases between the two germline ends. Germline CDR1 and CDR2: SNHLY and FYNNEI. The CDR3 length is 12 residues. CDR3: CASSEGYRAGYF. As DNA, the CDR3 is TGTGCCAGCAGTGAAGGGTACAGGGCAGGGTATTTT.

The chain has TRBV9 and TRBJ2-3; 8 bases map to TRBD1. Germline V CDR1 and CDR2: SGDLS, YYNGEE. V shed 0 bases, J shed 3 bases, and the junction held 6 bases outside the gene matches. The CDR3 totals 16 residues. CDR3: CASSVVAGGATDTQYF. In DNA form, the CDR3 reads TGTGCCAGCAGCGTAGTGGCAGGGGGCGCGACAGATACGCAGTATTTT.

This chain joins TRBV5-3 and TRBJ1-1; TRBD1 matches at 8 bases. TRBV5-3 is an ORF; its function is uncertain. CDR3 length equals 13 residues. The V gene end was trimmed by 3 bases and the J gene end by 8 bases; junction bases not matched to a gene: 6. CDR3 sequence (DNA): TGTGCCAGAAGCTCACAGGGGGGGGCCGAAGCTTTCTTT. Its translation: CARSSQGGAEAFF.

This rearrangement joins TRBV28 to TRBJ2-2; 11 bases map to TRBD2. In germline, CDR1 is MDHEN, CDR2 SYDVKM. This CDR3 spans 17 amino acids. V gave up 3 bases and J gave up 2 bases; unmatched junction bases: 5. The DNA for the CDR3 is TGTGCCAGCAGTTTCCCTAGCGGGGGGCGTAACACCGGGGAGCTGTTTTTT. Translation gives CASSFPSGGRNTGELFF.

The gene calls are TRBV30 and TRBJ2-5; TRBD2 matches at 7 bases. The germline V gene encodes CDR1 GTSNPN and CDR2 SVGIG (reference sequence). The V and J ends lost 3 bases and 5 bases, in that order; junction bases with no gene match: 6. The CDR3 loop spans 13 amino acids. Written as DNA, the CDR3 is TGTGCCTGGAGCTGGACTAGGGTGGAGACCCAGTACTTC. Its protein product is CAWSWTRVETQYF.

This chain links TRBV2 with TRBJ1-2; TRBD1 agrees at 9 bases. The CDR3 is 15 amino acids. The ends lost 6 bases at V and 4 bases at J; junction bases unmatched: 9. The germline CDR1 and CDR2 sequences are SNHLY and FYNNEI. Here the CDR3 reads CASSTGTGILYGYTF. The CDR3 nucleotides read TGTGCCAGCAGCACCGGGACAGGGATCCTCTATGGCTACACCTTC.

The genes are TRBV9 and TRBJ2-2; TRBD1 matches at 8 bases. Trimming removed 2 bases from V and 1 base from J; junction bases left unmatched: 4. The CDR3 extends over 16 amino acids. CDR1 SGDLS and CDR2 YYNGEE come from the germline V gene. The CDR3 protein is CASSVQGALNTGELFF. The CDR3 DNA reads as TGTGCCAGCAGCGTCCAGGGGGCGCTGAACACCGGGGAGCTGTTTTTT.

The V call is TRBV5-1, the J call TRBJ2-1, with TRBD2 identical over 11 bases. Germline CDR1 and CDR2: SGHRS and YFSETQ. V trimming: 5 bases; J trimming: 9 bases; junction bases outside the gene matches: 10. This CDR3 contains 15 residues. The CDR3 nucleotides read TGCGCCAGCAGTCTTACGGGACTAGCGGCCCCTGAGCAGTTCTTC. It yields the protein CASSLTGLAAPEQFF.

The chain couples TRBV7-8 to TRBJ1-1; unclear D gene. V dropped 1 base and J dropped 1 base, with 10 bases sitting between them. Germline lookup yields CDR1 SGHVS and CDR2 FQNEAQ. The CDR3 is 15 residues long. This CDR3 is CASSLGIGRNTEAFF. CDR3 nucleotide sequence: TGTGCCAGCAGCTTAGGTATAGGGAGGAACACTGAAGCTTTCTTT. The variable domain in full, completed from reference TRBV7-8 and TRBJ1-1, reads GAGVSQSPRYKVAKRGQDVALRCDPISGHVSLFWYQQALGQGPEFLTYFQNEAQLDKSGLPSDRFFAERPEGSVSTLKIQRTQQEDSAVYLCASSLGIGRNTEAFFGQGTRLTVV.

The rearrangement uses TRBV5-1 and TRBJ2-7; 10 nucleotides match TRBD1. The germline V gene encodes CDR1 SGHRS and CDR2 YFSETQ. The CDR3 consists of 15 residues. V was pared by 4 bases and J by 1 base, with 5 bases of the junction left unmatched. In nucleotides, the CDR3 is TGCGCCAGCAGCGGCGGGACAGGGGAGTCCTACGAGCAGTACTTC. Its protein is CASSGGTGESYEQYF.

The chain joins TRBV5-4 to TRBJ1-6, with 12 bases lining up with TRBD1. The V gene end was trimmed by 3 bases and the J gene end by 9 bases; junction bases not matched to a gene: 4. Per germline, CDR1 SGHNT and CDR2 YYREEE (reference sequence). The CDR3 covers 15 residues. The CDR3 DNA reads TGTGCCAGCAGCTCGGGACAGGGGGCGCTTTCACCCCTCCACTTT. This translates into CASSSGQGALSPLHF.

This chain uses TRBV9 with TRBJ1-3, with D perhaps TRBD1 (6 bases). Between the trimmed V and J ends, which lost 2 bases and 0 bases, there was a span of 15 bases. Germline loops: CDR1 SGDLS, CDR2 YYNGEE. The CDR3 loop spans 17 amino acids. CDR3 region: CASSVSGRDNSGNTIYF. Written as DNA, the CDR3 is TGTGCCAGCAGCGTTAGTGGAAGGGACAACTCTGGAAACACCATATATTTT.

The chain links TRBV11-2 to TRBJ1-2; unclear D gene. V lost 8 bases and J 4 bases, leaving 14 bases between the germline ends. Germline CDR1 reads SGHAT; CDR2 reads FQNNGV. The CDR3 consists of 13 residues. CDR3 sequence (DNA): TGTGCCAGCGGAACCCTGAGGGTCTATGGCTACACCTTC. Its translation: CASGTLRVYGYTF.

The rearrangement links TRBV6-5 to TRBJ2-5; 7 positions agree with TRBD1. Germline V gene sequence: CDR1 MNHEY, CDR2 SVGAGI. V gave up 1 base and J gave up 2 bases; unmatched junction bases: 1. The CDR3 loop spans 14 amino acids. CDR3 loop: CASSYWGQQETQYF. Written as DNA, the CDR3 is TGTGCCAGCAGTTACTGGGGACAGCAAGAGACCCAGTACTTC.

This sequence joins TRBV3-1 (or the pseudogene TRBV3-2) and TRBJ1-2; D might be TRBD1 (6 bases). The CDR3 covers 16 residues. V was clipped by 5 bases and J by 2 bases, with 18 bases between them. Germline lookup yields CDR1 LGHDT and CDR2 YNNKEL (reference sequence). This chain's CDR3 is CASSYQRGIGNYGYTF. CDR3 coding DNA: TGTGCCAGCAGCTACCAGAGGGGGATCGGCAACTATGGCTACACCTTC.